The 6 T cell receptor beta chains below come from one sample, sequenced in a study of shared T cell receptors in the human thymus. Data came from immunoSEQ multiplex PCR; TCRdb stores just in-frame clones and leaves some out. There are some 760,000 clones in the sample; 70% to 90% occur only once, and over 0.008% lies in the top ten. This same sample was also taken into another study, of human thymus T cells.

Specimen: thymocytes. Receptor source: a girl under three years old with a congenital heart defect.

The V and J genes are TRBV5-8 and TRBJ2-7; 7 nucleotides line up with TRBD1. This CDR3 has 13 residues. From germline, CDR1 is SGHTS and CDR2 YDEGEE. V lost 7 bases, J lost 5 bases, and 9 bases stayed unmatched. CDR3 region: CASLTGKVHEQYF. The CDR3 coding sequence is TGTGCCAGCTTGACAGGGAAAGTCCACGAGCAGTACTTC.

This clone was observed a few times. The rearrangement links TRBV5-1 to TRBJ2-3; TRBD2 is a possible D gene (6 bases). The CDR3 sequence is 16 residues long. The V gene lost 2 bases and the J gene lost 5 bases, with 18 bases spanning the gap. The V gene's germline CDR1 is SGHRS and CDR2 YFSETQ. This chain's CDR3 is CASSFYHVWGGDTQYF. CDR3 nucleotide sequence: TGCGCCAGCAGCTTTTATCATGTTTGGGGAGGAGATACGCAGTATTTT.

CDR3 nucleotide sequence: TGTGCCAGCAGCAGGGTAGCGGGGGGCCAGGGGGAGTACTTC. Translation: CASSRVAGGQGEYF. The rearrangement uses TRBV9 and TRBJ2-5; TRBD2 aligns across 10 bases. The germline V gene has CDR1 SGDLS and CDR2 YYNGEE. V was clipped by 4 bases and J by 12 bases; unmatched bases: 12. The CDR3 contains 14 residues.

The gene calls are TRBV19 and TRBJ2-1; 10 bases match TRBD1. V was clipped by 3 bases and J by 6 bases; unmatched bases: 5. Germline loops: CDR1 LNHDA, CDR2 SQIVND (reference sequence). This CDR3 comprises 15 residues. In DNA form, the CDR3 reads TGTGCCAGTAGTATTCGCGGACAGGGGGGCAATGAGCAGTTCTTC. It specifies CASSIRGQGGNEQFF. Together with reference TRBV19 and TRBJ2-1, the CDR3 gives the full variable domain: DGGITQSPKYLFRKEGQNVTLSCEQNLNHDAMYWYRQDPGQGLRLIYYSQIVNDFQKGDIAEGYSVSREKKESFPLTVTSAQKNPTAFYLCASSIRGQGGNEQFFGPGTRLTVL.

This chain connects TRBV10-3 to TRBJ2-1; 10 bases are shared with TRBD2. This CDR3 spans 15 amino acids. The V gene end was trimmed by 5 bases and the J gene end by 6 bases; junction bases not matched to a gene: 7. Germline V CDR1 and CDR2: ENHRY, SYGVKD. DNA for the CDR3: TGTGCCATCAGTAAAACAGCGGGGGGGCGCAATGAGCAGTTCTTC. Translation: CAISKTAGGRNEQFF.

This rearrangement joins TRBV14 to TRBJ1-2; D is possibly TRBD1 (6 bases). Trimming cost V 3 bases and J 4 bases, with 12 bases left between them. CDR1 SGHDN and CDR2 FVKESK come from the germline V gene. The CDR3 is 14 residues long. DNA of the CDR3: TGTGCCAGCAGCCAGAACAGGGATTTCTATGGCTACACCTTC. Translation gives CASSQNRDFYGYTF.